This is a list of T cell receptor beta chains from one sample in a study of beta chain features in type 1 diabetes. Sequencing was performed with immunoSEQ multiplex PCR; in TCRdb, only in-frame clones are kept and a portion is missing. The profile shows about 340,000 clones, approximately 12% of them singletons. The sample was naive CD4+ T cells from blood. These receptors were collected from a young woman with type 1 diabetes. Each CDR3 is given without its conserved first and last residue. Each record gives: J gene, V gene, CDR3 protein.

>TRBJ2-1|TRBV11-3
ASRGLAGGGVNEQF
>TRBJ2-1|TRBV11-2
ASKGLAGGFSYNEQF
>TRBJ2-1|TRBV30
AWTLGVSTRPSSYNEQF
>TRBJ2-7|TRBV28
ASSFVLRAYEQY
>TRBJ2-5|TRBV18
ASSPRETQY
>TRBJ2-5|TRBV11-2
ASSSSLKARGTQY
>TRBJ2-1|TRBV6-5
ASSYGSGPSF
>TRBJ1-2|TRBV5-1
ASSLEASLNYGYT
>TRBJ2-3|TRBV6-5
ATSRLASADTQY
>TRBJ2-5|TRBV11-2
ASSRAGTEETQY
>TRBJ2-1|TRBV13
ASSLWSFGAKQF
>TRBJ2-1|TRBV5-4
ASSLGGLAGYLGNNEQF
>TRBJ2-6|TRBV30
AQNSGKFGANVLT
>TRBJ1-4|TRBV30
AWSVNPVQEKLF
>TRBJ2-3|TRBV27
ASGPLAGDTQY
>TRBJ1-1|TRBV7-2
ASSLGAGTMVTEAF
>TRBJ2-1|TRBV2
ATRGDGGYEQF
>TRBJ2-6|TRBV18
ASSQGAGGANVLT
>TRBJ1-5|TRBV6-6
ASTQARNQPQH
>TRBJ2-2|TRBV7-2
ASRATGELF
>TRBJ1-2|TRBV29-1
SGRDRGSGGYT
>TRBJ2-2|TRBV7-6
ASSFKEGTGNTGELF
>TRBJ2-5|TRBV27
ASSLARPGREETQY
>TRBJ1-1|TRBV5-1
ASSLDSSTEAF
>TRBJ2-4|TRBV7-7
ASSLPGDEKNIQY
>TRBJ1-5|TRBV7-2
ASSRTGTAINSNQPQH
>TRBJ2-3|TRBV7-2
ASSFHGLATDTQY
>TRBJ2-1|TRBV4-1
ASSQGGSGRVYNEQF
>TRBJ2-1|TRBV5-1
ASSLDGNSYNEQF
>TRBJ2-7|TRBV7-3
ASSKPRVPGGRTGSYEQY
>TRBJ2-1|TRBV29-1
SVGLRLAGANEQF
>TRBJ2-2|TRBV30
AWNAGLALTGELF
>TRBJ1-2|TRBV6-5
ASSYSNTGSPYGYT
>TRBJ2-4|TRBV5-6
ASSSTGGDIQY
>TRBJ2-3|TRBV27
ASSLSPRADTQY